This TCR beta chain was recorded in a study of T cell repertoires in cytomegalovirus infection. Looking at the study overall: Well-studied HLA-B-restricted epitopes and recently identified HLA-C-restricted epitopes of CMV were both used in the study. Indications of both CMV infection and matching HLA type were provided by public TCR beta signatures. Regarding the study as a whole: Public TCR beta family frequency separated CMV-and-HLA carriers, including in an independent cohort. What dominated the ex vivo response were HLA-C-restricted CMV-specific TCR beta clonotypes.

TCRdb used MiXCR to reprocess the reads, holding one entry per CDR3 protein. This table holds 300,000 to 400,000 distinct CDR3 sequences, roughly 28% found once. CDR3 length: 9 amino acids. Looked up from germline, CDR1 is SGHVS and CDR2 is FNYEAQ. V lost 7 bases, J lost 11 bases, and 8 bases lay in between. This clonotype was seen more than once but under ten times. Its antigen is unidentified. This clonotype was sampled from a human donor in good health (CMV status not recorded). Some clones in this sample may be carry-over from other donors' samples. The chain couples TRBV7-6 to TRBJ1-1; D unresolved. The source was cultured PBMCs, collected from culture after CMV antigen stimulation. CDR3 protein: CASTSGAFF. The DNA for the CDR3 is TGTGCCAGCACCTCCGGGGCTTTCTTT.